This T cell receptor (beta chain) is drawn from a study of blood T cell repertoires in COVID-19. TCRdb keeps only in-frame clones here, not all; method: immunoSEQ multiplex PCR. Of around 150,000 clones in the sample, around 87% were seen once. CDR3 length: 13 residues. The J segment lost 3 bases and the V segment lost 2 bases, leaving 0 bases of the junction unmatched. This TCR was recovered from a woman aged 70-85 years with COVID-19, enrolled during active disease. The sample was peripheral blood. V gene TRBV12-3 or TRBV12-4 combines with J gene TRBJ1-1; 7 bases match TRBD1. The CDR3 bases are TGTGCCAGCAGTTTACAGGGGGACACTGAAGCTTTCTTT. Translation: CASSLQGDTEAFF.